The 32 T cell receptor beta chains reported below all come from one sample, sequenced in a study of Ad26.COV2.S vaccination and SARS-CoV-2 variants. The method was immunoSEQ multiplex PCR; TCRdb's version includes in-frame clones alone and lacks a portion of them. The table includes about 350,000 clones, roughly 91% detected once. Specified treatment: around 19 received Ad26.COV2.S at low or high dose, single or two shots; roughly five received placebo; per-sample allocation not given. Sampling took place 63 days after the first vaccine or placebo injection. Sample: peripheral blood, taken in a trial of Ad26.COV2.S vaccine versus placebo. The receptors stem from a person between 18 and 59 years old who received the Ad26.COV2.S COVID-19 vaccine or a placebo.

The chain is built from TRBV2 and TRBJ1-1; D uncertain. Trimming stripped 4 bases from V and 7 bases from J, with 4 bases between. The CDR3 has 10 residues. The V gene's germline CDR1 is SNHLY and CDR2 FYNNEI. The CDR3 loop reads CASSGNEAFF. The CDR3 DNA reads TGTGCCAGCAGTGGAAATGAAGCTTTCTTT.

The rearrangement uses TRBV4-1 and TRBJ1-5; 8 nucleotides match TRBD1. The CDR3 has 15 residues. Germline CDR1 is MGHRA and CDR2 is YSYEKL. The trim removed 2 bases at V and 2 bases at J, leaving 2 bases unmatched. The DNA for the CDR3 is TGCGCCAGCAGCCAACAGGGGGCCCGCAATCAGCCCCAGCATTTT. It codes for CASSQQGARNQPQHF.

The CDR3 protein is CASSLESAGANVLTF. The DNA of the CDR3 is TGCGCCAGCAGCTTGGAGTCAGCCGGGGCCAACGTCCTGACTTTC. V and J are TRBV5-1 and TRBJ2-6; D unresolved. The CDR3 runs to 15 residues. The germline CDR1 and CDR2 sequences are SGHRS and YFSETQ. V lost 0 bases to trimming and J lost 4 bases, with 8 bases between them.

The chain has TRBV5-1 and TRBJ1-1; no clear D gene. V was clipped by 0 bases and J by 3 bases, with 6 bases between them. From germline, CDR1 is SGHRS and CDR2 YFSETQ. The CDR3 spans 13 residues. The CDR3 region is CASSLAADTEAFF. The DNA for the CDR3 is TGCGCCAGCAGCTTGGCAGCGGACACTGAAGCTTTCTTT.

V and J are TRBV4-1 and TRBJ1-5; 7 positions agree with TRBD1. The V segment lost 4 bases and the J segment 3 bases; nucleotides outside the gene matches: 3. Germline CDR1 reads MGHRA; CDR2 reads YSYEKL. This CDR3 contains 14 residues. The chain's CDR3 is CASSLGTDNQPQHF. The CDR3 DNA is TGCGCCAGCAGCCTCGGGACAGACAATCAGCCCCAGCATTTT.

The chain links TRBV29-1 to TRBJ1-2; D is perhaps TRBD1 (5 bases). V was cut by 6 bases and J by 11 bases, with 22 bases left in between. This CDR3 spans 13 amino acids. CDR1 is SQVTM and CDR2 is ANQGSEA in the germline V gene. DNA of the CDR3: TGCAGCGTGAGGTCCGGGACGGCGGTAGGGTACACCTTC. Translated: CSVRSGTAVGYTF.

The chain joins TRBV19 to TRBJ1-1; 9 bases are shared with TRBD1. CDR1 and CDR2 from the germline V gene are LNHDA and SQIVND (reference sequence). CDR3 length: 12 residues. The ends lost 7 bases at V and 10 bases at J; junction bases unmatched: 7. CDR3: CASIDRGYRAFF. The CDR3 DNA sequence: TGTGCCAGTATTGACAGGGGGTATCGAGCTTTCTTT.

The chain carries TRBV5-6 and TRBJ1-1, with D unclear. Germline V gives CDR1 SGHDT, CDR2 YYEEEE. This CDR3 is built from 16 residues. V lost 3 bases, J lost 0 bases, and 15 bases lay in between. In DNA form, the CDR3 reads TGTGCCAGCAGCTACCATCTGGGAACGGTGAACACTGAAGCTTTCTTT. Its protein product is CASSYHLGTVNTEAFF.

This chain links TRBV28 with TRBJ2-7; TRBD1 aligns across 9 bases. Per germline, CDR1 MDHEN and CDR2 SYDVKM. V lost 6 bases, J lost 0 bases, and 18 bases stayed unmatched. CDR3 length: 19 amino acids. CDR3 DNA sequence: TGTGCCAGCAGCCGACGGGACAGGGAAACCACCCGCTACTCCTACGAGCAGTACTTC. Translation gives CASSRRDRETTRYSYEQYF.

The chain employs TRBV5-4 and TRBJ2-1; 7 bases line up with TRBD1. Germline CDR1 and CDR2: SGHNT and YYREEE (reference sequence). The CDR3 spans 16 residues. After removal of 1 base from V and 0 bases from J, the junction contained 4 bases not matched to a gene. The CDR3 is CASSLIGGYSYNEQFF. CDR3 nucleotide sequence: TGTGCCAGCAGCTTGATAGGGGGCTACTCCTACAATGAGCAGTTCTTC.

The chain recombines TRBV5-1 with TRBJ1-5; D is possibly TRBD1 (5 bases). CDR1 and CDR2 from the germline V gene are SGHRS and YFSETQ. The germline V and J ends were trimmed by 3 bases and 0 bases, with 19 bases remaining between them. The CDR3 has 18 amino acids. The CDR3 is CASSSRARTYDSNQPQHF. The DNA for the CDR3 is TGCGCCAGCAGCTCTAGGGCCAGGACATACGATAGCAATCAGCCCCAGCATTTT.

The rearrangement uses TRBV27 and TRBJ2-7; 7 nucleotides agree with TRBD1. After removal of 6 bases from V and 3 bases from J, the junction contained 11 bases not matched to a gene. CDR3 length: 15 residues. Germline V lookup: CDR1 MNHEY, CDR2 SMNVEV (reference sequence). The CDR3 nucleotides are TGTGCCAGCAGGTATACAGGGGTCGGCTTCTACGAGCAGTACTTC. Translated: CASRYTGVGFYEQYF.

The chain has TRBV24-1 and TRBJ2-7; the match to TRBD1 covers 8 bases. The CDR3 is made up of 15 amino acids. The ends lost 0 bases at V and 5 bases at J; junction bases unmatched: 5. The germline V gene encodes CDR1 KGHDR and CDR2 SFDVKD. The CDR3 DNA reads TGTGCCACCAGTGATTTGCTGCAGGGGGCCCACGAGCAGTACTTC. Residues: CATSDLLQGAHEQYF.

The rearrangement links TRBV9 to TRBJ2-1, with TRBD2 identical over 12 bases. From germline, CDR1 is SGDLS and CDR2 YYNGEE. The CDR3 consists of 15 residues. The V segment lost 4 bases and the J segment 3 bases; nucleotides outside the gene matches: 2. CDR3 sequence (DNA): TGTGCCAGCAGCCCACTAGCGGGAGGCTACAATGAGCAGTTCTTC. Encoded protein: CASSPLAGGYNEQFF.

The chain links TRBV7-2 to TRBJ1-3; D is undetermined. The CDR3 length is 16 residues. Looked up from germline, CDR1 is SGHTA and CDR2 is FQGNSA. The germline V and J ends were trimmed by 1 base and 0 bases, with 10 bases remaining between them. DNA of the CDR3: TGTGCCAGCAGCTTAGGGCTCCGAGGCTCTGGAAACACCATATATTTT. Its translation is CASSLGLRGSGNTIYF.

The rearrangement joins TRBV2 to TRBJ2-7, with D hard to call. Germline lookup yields CDR1 SNHLY and CDR2 FYNNEI. The length of the CDR3 is 14 residues. Trimming stripped 1 base from V and 2 bases from J, with 9 bases between. The CDR3 loop reads CASSEGGSTYEQYF. CDR3 DNA: TGTGCCAGCAGTGAAGGAGGAAGTACCTACGAGCAGTACTTC.

The chain recombines TRBV29-1 with TRBJ1-1; D gene ambiguous. The CDR3 has 13 amino acids. Deletions cut 5 bases from V and 7 bases from J, with 17 bases between. Germline assignment: CDR1 SQVTM and CDR2 ANQGSEA. The CDR3 DNA reads as TGCAGCGTTCCCGGGGTAGGAGGGAATGAAGCTTTCTTT. Its protein product is CSVPGVGGNEAFF.

The chain carries TRBV6-6 and TRBJ2-3, with 7 bases lining up with TRBD2. V was clipped by 7 bases and J by 0 bases; unmatched bases: 4. Germline-derived CDR1 and CDR2 are MNHNY and SVGAGI (reference sequence). The CDR3 contains 14 residues. The CDR3, as DNA: TGTGCCAGCACTTTAGCGGGTAGCACAGATACGCAGTATTTT. Translation gives CASTLAGSTDTQYF.

The V gene is TRBV6-2 or TRBV6-3, the J gene TRBJ2-1, with TRBD2 identical over 7 bases. Trimming at V came to 2 bases and at J to 7 bases, leaving 8 bases not matched to a gene. CDR3 length equals 15 residues. CDR1 and CDR2 (germline): MNHEY, SVGEGT. The CDR3 protein is CASSYIQSGGNEQFF. The CDR3 region has the DNA TGTGCCAGCAGTTACATACAGTCGGGGGGTAATGAGCAGTTCTTC.

The V and J genes are TRBV9 and TRBJ2-7; the D is unclear. Germline CDR1 is SGDLS and CDR2 is YYNGEE. Trimming cost V 3 bases and J 4 bases, with 14 bases left between them. CDR3 size: 14 residues. CDR3 coding DNA: TGTGCCAGCAGCGCCGCGTCCTTCCCTTACGAGCAGTACTTC. It codes for CASSAASFPYEQYF.

The V and J genes are TRBV6-5 and TRBJ1-1; D gene ambiguous. Germline V gene lookup returns CDR1 MNHEY and CDR2 SVGAGI. V lost 6 bases, J lost 4 bases, and 15 bases lay in between. The CDR3 totals 14 residues. For the CDR3, the DNA is TGTGCCAGCAGCTCAATATCAGCGGCCACTGAAGCTTTCTTT. It yields the protein CASSSISAATEAFF.

The CDR3 DNA reads as TGTGCCAGCAGCTTAGTGGGTACGACCAATGCCTACGAGCAGTACTTC. Protein: CASSLVGTTNAYEQYF. The chain combines TRBV7-8 with TRBJ2-7; D gene uncertain. Germline V lookup: CDR1 SGHVS, CDR2 FQNEAQ. Trimming left V 1 base short and J 2 bases short, with 15 bases between. CDR3 size: 16 residues.

The chain combines TRBV2 with TRBJ1-2, with 7 bases lining up with TRBD1. CDR1 and CDR2 (germline): SNHLY, FYNNEI. V was pared by 6 bases and J by 2 bases, with 6 bases of the junction left unmatched. The CDR3 totals 14 residues. The CDR3 sequence: CASRWDSPNYGYTF. In nucleotides, the CDR3 is TGTGCCAGCAGGTGGGACAGCCCAAACTATGGCTACACCTTC.

The chain joins TRBV19 to TRBJ1-6, with TRBD1 identical over 8 bases. CDR1 is LNHDA, CDR2 SQIVND, per germline (reference sequence). Trimming cost V 6 bases and J 11 bases; bases outside gene matches: 9. The CDR3 spans 14 residues. The CDR3 region has the DNA TGTGCCAGTAGAACCGGGACAGGCAGCACACCCCTCCACTTT. Residues: CASRTGTGSTPLHF.

The chain recombines TRBV6-6 with TRBJ1-5; TRBD1 might be the D (5 bases). The CDR3 loop spans 16 amino acids. V gave up 6 bases and J gave up 1 base, with 16 bases separating them. Germline V gene lookup returns CDR1 MNHNY and CDR2 SVGAGI (reference sequence). CDR3 sequence: CASSPWGGESNQPQHF. The CDR3 nucleotides read TGTGCCAGCAGCCCGTGGGGGGGGGAAAGCAATCAGCCCCAGCATTTT.

The genes are TRBV5-1 and TRBJ2-7, with a tentative D call TRBD2 (6 bases). The CDR3 covers 14 residues. Germline CDR1 is SGHRS and CDR2 is YFSETQ. Between the trimmed V and J ends, which lost 1 base and 7 bases, there was a span of 15 bases. This chain's CDR3 is CASSLMEGEGEQYF. The CDR3 coding sequence is TGCGCCAGCAGCTTGATGGAGGGAGAGGGTGAGCAGTACTTC.

This clone has just a few counts. V is TRBV30 and J is TRBJ2-7, with 7 nucleotides matching TRBD2. The V gene end was trimmed by 1 base and the J gene end by 3 bases; junction bases not matched to a gene: 9. CDR1 GTSNPN and CDR2 SVGIG come from the germline V gene (reference sequence). The CDR3 length is 15 residues. The CDR3 reads CAWSGPSGLNYEQYF. CDR3 nucleotides: TGTGCCTGGAGTGGGCCTAGCGGACTTAACTACGAGCAGTACTTC. The entire variable domain, with the rest obtained from reference TRBV30 and TRBJ2-7, is as follows: SQTIHQWPATLVQPVGSPLSLECTVEGTSNPNLYWYRQAAGRGLQLLFYSVGIGQISSEVPQNLSASRPQDRQFILSSKKLLLSDSGFYLCAWSGPSGLNYEQYFGPGTRLTVT.

V and J are TRBV6-6 and TRBJ1-3; D gene uncertain. Trimming took off 6 bases at V and 0 bases at J, with 15 bases between the two ends. Germline V gives CDR1 MNHNY, CDR2 SVGAGI (reference sequence). The CDR3 is made up of 16 amino acids. CDR3 region: CASSPKITFSGNTIYF. CDR3 sequence (DNA): TGTGCCAGCAGCCCTAAGATTACGTTCTCTGGAAACACCATATATTTT.

The chain has TRBV11-1 and TRBJ2-7; TRBD1 agrees at 10 bases. J lost 5 bases, V lost 1 base, and 5 bases had no gene match. The CDR3 consists of 15 residues. The germline gives CDR1 SGHAT, CDR2 FQDESV (reference sequence). The chain's CDR3 is CASSLGQGAPDEQYF. Written as DNA, the CDR3 is TGTGCCAGCAGCTTAGGACAGGGGGCTCCCGACGAGCAGTACTTC.

The rearrangement links TRBV6-5 to TRBJ2-2; TRBD2 matches at 8 bases. V was clipped by 6 bases and J by 6 bases; unmatched bases: 9. Germline V gene data show CDR1 as MNHEY and CDR2 as SVGAGI. The length of the CDR3 is 15 residues. This CDR3 is CASSPPGGYPGELFF. The DNA for the CDR3 is TGTGCCAGCAGCCCCCCGGGAGGGTACCCCGGGGAGCTGTTTTTT.

The chain recombines TRBV19 with TRBJ2-7; 8 bases agree with TRBD1. The CDR3 covers 13 residues. The V gene's germline CDR1 is LNHDA and CDR2 SQIVND (reference sequence). Trimming took 7 bases from V and 6 from J; bases not matched to a gene: 8. The CDR3: CASTGQDSGEQYF. The CDR3 nucleotides read TGTGCCAGTACGGGACAGGATTCGGGCGAGCAGTACTTC.

This chain links TRBV5-5 with TRBJ2-7, with 10 nucleotides matching TRBD1. Trimming took 7 bases from V and 6 from J; bases not matched to a gene: 10. The CDR3 has 14 residues. Germline-derived CDR1 and CDR2 are SGHKS and YYEKEE (reference sequence). CDR3 sequence: CASAMGTGDFEQYF. The CDR3 DNA follows: TGTGCCAGCGCGATGGGGACAGGGGATTTCGAGCAGTACTTC. Variable domain in full (rest from reference TRBV5-5 and TRBJ2-7): DAGVTQSPTHLIKTRGQQVTLRCSPISGHKSVSWYQQVLGQGPQFIFQYYEKEERGRGNFPDRFSARQFPNYSSELNVNALLLGDSALYLCASAMGTGDFEQYFGPGTRLTVT.